This entry is about one TCR beta chain. The entry originates in a study of blood T cell repertoires in COVID-19. The CDR3 runs 13 residues. The germline V and J ends were trimmed by 4 bases and 3 bases, with 6 bases remaining between them. Germline CDR1 MNHEY, CDR2 SVGAGI. The table came from immunoSEQ multiplex PCR; TCRdb's copy has only in-frame clones and leaves some out. The sample lists about 400,000 clones, around 87% seen once, with 0.9% to 1% in the top ten. This clonotype originated in a woman under 40 with acute COVID-19. The chain combines TRBV6-5 with TRBJ2-2; TRBD1 is a possible D gene (5 bases). The material sequenced was PBMCs or T cells enriched from blood (not recorded which). CDR3 nucleotide sequence: TGTGCCAGCAGTTGGGGCTACACCGGGGAGCTGTTTTTT. Its translation is CASSWGYTGELFF.